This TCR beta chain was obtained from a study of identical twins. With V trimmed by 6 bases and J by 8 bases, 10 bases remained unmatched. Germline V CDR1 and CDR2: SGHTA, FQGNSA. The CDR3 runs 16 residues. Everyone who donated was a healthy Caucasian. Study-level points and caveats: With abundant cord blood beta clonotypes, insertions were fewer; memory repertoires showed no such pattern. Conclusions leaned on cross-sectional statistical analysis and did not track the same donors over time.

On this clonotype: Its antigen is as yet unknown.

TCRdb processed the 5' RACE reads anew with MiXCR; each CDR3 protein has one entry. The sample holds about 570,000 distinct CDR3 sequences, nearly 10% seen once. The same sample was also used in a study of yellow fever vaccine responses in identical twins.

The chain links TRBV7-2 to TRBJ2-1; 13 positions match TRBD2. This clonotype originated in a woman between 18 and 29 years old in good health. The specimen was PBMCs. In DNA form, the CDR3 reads TGTGCCAGCAGGACTAGCGGGGGGATATTCCTACATGAGCAGTTCTTC. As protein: CASRTSGGIFLHEQFF.